The clone carrying this T cell receptor beta chain occurred many times. Its target is not known. TCRdb reanalysed the reads using MiXCR and keeps one entry per CDR3 protein. Among around 210,000 distinct CDR3 sequences listed, approximately 6.7% were seen once. The CDR3 has 15 residues. Losses at the gene ends were 4 bases for V and 1 base for J; bases not matched to a gene: 7. Germline V gene lookup returns CDR1 SQVTM and CDR2 ANQGSEA. The data derive from a study of T cell repertoires in cytomegalovirus infection. Looking at the study overall: In public TCR beta signatures, there were indications of both CMV infection and matching HLA type. Whole-study results and caveats: Totalled public TCR beta family frequency picked out people who carried CMV plus the relevant HLA. Predominance within the ex vivo response was attributable to HLA-C-restricted CMV-specific TCR beta clonotypes.

The V call is TRBV29-1, the J call TRBJ2-5; 9 nucleotides align to TRBD1. Sequenced sample: PBMCs. The clonotype comes from a human donor in good health (CMV status not recorded). Some clones in this sample may be carry-over from other donors' samples. DNA of the CDR3: TGCAGCGTTGCGACCCGGGACAGGGCCCAAGAGACCCAGTACTTC. Its protein product is CSVATRDRAQETQYF.